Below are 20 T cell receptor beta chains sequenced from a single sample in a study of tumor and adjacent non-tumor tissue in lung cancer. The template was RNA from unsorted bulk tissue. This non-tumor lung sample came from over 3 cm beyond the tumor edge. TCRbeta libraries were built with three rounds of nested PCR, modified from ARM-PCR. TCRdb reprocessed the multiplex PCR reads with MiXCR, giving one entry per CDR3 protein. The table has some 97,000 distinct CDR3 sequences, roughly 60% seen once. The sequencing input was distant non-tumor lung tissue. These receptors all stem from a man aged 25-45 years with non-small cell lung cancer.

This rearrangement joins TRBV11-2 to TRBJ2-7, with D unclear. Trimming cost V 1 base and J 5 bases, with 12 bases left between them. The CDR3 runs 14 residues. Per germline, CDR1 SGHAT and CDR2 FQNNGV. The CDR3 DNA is TGTGCCAGCAGCTTAGGCAGGAGAGACAACGAGCAGTACTTC. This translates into CASSLGRRDNEQYF.

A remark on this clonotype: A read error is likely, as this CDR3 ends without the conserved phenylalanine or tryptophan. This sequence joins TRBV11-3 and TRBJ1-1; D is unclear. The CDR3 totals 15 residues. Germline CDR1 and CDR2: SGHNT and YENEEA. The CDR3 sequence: CASRLVTNMNTEAFL. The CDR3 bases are TGTGCCAGCAGGTTAGTAACCAACATGAACACTGAAGCTTTCCTT.

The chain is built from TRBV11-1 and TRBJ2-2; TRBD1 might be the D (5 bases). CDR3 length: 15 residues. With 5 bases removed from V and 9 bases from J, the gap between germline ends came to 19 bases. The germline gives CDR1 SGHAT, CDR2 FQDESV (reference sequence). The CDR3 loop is CASSQKGRDARELFF. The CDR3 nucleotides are TGTGCCAGCAGCCAGAAGGGCAGGGATGCCAGGGAGCTGTTTTTT. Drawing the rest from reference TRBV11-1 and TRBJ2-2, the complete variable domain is EAEVAQSPRYKITEKSQAVAFWCDPISGHATLYWYRQILGQGPELLVQFQDESVVDDSQLPKDRFSAERLKGVDSTLKIQPAELGDSAMYLCASSQKGRDARELFFGEGSRLTVL.

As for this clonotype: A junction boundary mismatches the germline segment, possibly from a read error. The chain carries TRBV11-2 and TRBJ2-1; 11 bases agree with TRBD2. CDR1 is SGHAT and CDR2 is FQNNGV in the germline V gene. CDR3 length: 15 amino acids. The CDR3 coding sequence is TGTGTCAGCAGTTTTATAGCGGGAGGGAATAATGAGCAGTTCTTC. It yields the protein CVSSFIAGGNNEQFF.

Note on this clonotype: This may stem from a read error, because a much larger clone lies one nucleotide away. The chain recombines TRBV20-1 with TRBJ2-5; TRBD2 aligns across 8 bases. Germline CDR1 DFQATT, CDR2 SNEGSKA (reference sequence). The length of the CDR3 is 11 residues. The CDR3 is CSVREVGTQYF. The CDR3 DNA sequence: TGCTCAGTGCGGGAGGTGGGCACCCAGTACTTC.

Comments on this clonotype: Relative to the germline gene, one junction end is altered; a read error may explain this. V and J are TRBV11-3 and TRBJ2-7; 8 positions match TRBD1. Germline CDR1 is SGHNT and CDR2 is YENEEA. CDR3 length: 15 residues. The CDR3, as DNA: TGTGCCATCAGCCCCGTAGGGGACAGGAGACACGAGCAGTACTTC. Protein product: CAISPVGDRRHEQYF.

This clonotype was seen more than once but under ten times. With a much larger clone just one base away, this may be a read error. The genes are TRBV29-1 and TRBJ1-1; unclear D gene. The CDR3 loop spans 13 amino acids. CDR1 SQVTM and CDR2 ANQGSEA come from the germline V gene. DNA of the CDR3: TGCAGCTTCTCTGTCAATATGAACACTGAAGCTTCCTTT. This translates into CSFSVNMNTEASF.

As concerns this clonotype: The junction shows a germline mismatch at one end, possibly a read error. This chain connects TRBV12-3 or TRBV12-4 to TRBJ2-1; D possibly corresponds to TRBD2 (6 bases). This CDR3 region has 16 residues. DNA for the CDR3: TGTGCCAGCAGCTCCGGGTGGGGCGGGGCTTACAATGAGCAGATCTTC. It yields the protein CASSSGWGGAYNEQIF.

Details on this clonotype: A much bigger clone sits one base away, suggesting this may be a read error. CDR3 coding DNA: TGCGCCAGCATCCGGGGGGGGGGCCGCACCGGGGAGCTGTTTTTT. Its translation: CASIRGGGRTGELFF. The chain recombines TRBV4-3 with TRBJ2-2; 8 bases agree with TRBD2. This CDR3 region has 15 residues. CDR1 and CDR2 from the germline V gene are LGHNA and YSLEER. V dropped 7 bases and J dropped 4; count of bases not matched to a gene: 8.

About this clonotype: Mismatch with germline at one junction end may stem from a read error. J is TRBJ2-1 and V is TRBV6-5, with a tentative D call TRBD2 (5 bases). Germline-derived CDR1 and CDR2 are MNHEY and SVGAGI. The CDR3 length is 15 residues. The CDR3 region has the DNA TGTGACAGCAGTCCCGTAGCGACTGGAGACAATGAGCAGTTCTTC. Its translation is CDSSPVATGDNEQFF.

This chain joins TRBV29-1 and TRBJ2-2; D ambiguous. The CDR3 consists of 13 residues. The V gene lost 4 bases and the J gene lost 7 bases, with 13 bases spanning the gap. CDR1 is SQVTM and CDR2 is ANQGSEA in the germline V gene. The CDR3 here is CSVVLGIGGELFF. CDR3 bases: TGCAGCGTTGTACTGGGAATAGGCGGGGAGCTGTTTTTT.

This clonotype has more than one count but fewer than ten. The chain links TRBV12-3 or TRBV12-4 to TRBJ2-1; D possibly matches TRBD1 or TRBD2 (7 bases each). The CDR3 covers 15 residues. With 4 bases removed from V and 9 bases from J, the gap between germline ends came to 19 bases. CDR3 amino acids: CASSSAGQHVGEQFF. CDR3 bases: TGTGCCAGCAGTTCAGCGGGACAGCACGTAGGTGAGCAGTTCTTC.

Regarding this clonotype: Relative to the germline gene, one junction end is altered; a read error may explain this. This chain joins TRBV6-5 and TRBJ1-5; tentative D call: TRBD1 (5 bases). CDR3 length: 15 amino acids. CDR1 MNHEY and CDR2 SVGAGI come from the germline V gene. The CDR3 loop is CANSLRGYSNQPQRF. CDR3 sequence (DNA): TGTGCCAACAGTCTGAGGGGCTATAGCAATCAGCCCCAGCGTTTT.

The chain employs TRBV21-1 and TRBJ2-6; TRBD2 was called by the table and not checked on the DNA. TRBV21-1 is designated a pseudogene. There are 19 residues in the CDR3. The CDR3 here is CASNLQLGQNSPGANVLTF. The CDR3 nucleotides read TGTGCCAGCAATCTGCAACTGGGCCAGAACAGCCCTGGGGCCAACGTCCTGACTTTC.

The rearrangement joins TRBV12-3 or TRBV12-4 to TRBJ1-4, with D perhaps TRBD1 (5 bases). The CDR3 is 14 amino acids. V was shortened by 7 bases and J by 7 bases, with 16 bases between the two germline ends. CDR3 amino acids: CASTRAGFSEKLFF. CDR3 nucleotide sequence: TGTGCCAGCACCAGGGCGGGGTTTAGTGAAAAACTGTTTTTT.

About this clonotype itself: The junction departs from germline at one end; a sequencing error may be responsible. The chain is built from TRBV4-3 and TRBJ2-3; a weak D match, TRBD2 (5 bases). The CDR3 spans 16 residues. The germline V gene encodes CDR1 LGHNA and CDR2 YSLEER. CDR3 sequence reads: CVSSQDGVGITDTQYF. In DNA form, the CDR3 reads TGCGTCAGCAGCCAAGATGGAGTCGGGATCACAGATACACAGTATTTT.

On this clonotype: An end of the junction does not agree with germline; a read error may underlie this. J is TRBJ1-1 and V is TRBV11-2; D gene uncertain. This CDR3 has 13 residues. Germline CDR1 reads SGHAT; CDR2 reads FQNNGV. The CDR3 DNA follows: TGTCCCAGCAGCTTAGTAGGAAGCACTGAAACTTTCTTT. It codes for CPSSLVGSTETFF.

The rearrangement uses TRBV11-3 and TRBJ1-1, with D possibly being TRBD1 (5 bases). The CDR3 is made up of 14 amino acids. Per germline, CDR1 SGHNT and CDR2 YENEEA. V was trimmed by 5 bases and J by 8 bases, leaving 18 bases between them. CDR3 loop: CASSIGVGDTEAFF. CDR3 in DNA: TGTGCCAGCAGCATAGGGGTGGGAGATACGGAAGCTTTCTTT.

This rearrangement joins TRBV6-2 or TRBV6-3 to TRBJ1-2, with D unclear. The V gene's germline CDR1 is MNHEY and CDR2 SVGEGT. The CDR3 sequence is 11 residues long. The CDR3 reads CANSPGHGYTF. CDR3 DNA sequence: TGTGCTAACAGCCCTGGGCATGGCTACACCTTC.

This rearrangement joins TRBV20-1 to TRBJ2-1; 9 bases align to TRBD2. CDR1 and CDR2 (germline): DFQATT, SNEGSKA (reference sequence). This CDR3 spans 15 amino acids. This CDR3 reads CNTRDSGSSYNEQFF. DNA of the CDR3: TGCAATACTAGAGATAGCGGGAGCTCCTACAATGAGCAGTTCTTC.